This record covers a single T cell receptor beta chain. Its antigen is unidentified. J lost 1 base, V lost 2 bases, and 1 base had no gene match. The germline gives CDR1 MNHEY, CDR2 SMNVEV (reference sequence). This CDR3 is 15 amino acids long. PCR amplification relied on 60 Vbeta primers (plus 13 Jbeta primers). Libraries were prepared by immunoSEQ multiplex PCR; TCRdb keeps only in-frame clonotypes and omits some of them. This table holds more than 110,000 clones, around 72% found once. The data originate from a study of cytomegalovirus exposure and HLA in healthy donors. Regarding the study as a whole: Later analysis demonstrated an association between a missense DCLRE1C variant and TCR beta V- and J-gene trimming.

The sample comprised PBMCs. V usage is TRBV27 and J usage is TRBJ2-3, with TRBD2 matching 9 bases. This sequence was found in a human donor in good health. Here the CDR3 DNA reads TGTGCCAGCAGTTTAGGCGGGAGGGGCACAGATACGCAGTATTTT. It yields the protein CASSLGGRGTDTQYF.